The rows below give T cell receptor beta chains drawn from one sample of a study of shared clonotypes between healthy human individuals. Assay used: immunoSEQ multiplex PCR; TCRdb lists only in-frame clones, some missing. The sample comprises roughly 2.2 million clones, approximately 90% of which are singletons, and more than 0.35% rests with the top ten. The specimen sequenced was naive CD4+ T cells from PBMCs. Source of these receptors: a man younger than 35 in good health. Some clones in this sample may be carry-over from other donors' samples. The CDR3 runs from the conserved cysteine through the conserved F or W. The order of the fields is D gene, V gene, clone size, J gene, CDR3 protein, CDR3 DNA. A D gene is named only where the DNA matches it firmly. Clone sizes are given selectively: once, few, many, or a class where the clone is expanded.

D gene: NA
V gene: TRBV4-2
clone size: NA
J gene: TRBJ1-2
CDR3 protein: CASSQARVNYGYTF
CDR3 DNA: TGTGCCAGCAGCCAAGCTCGGGTAAACTATGGCTACACCTTC

D gene: TRBD2
V gene: TRBV28
clone size: NA
J gene: TRBJ2-7
CDR3 protein: CASSLIGTSGYEQYF
CDR3 DNA: TGTGCCAGCAGTTTAATTGGTACTAGCGGCTACGAGCAGTACTTC

D gene: NA
V gene: TRBV2
clone size: NA
J gene: TRBJ1-1
CDR3 protein: CASSAEGRVDMNTEAFF
CDR3 DNA: TGTGCCAGCAGTGCTGAGGGACGGGTAGACATGAACACTGAAGCTTTCTTT

D gene: TRBD1
V gene: TRBV19
clone size: NA
J gene: TRBJ1-2
CDR3 protein: CASSGRGREHYGYTF
CDR3 DNA: TGTGCCAGCTCGGGAAGGGGGCGGGAACACTATGGCTACACCTTC

D gene: NA
V gene: TRBV2
clone size: NA
J gene: TRBJ2-2
CDR3 protein: CASRPRVTGELFF
CDR3 DNA: TGTGCCAGCAGGCCCAGGGTTACCGGGGAGCTGTTTTTT

D gene: NA
V gene: TRBV28
clone size: NA
J gene: TRBJ2-7
CDR3 protein: CASRRSGGRREQYF
CDR3 DNA: TGTGCCAGCAGAAGAAGCGGAGGTAGACGCGAGCAGTACTTC

D gene: NA
V gene: TRBV28
clone size: NA
J gene: TRBJ1-3
CDR3 protein: CASSRPGFFSGNTIYF
CDR3 DNA: TGTGCCAGCAGTCGCCCTGGATTTTTCTCTGGAAACACCATATATTTT

D gene: TRBD2
V gene: TRBV2
clone size: once
J gene: TRBJ2-1
CDR3 protein: CASSEREGYNEQFF
CDR3 DNA: TGTGCCAGCAGTGAACGGGAGGGGTACAATGAGCAGTTCTTC

D gene: NA
V gene: TRBV7-6
clone size: NA
J gene: TRBJ1-5
CDR3 protein: CASSPGGGQPQHF
CDR3 DNA: TGTGCCAGCAGTCCAGGAGGGGGTCAGCCCCAGCATTTT

D gene: NA
V gene: TRBV7-8
clone size: NA
J gene: TRBJ1-5
CDR3 protein: CASSLARGVGNQPQHF
CDR3 DNA: TGTGCCAGCAGCTTAGCGCGGGGAGTAGGCAATCAGCCCCAGCATTTT

D gene: TRBD2
V gene: TRBV7-2
clone size: NA
J gene: TRBJ2-1
CDR3 protein: CASSSSLSGRASNEQFF
CDR3 DNA: TGTGCCAGCAGCTCGTCGCTAAGCGGGAGGGCCTCGAATGAGCAGTTCTTC

D gene: NA
V gene: TRBV28
clone size: NA
J gene: TRBJ2-7
CDR3 protein: CASSLGGSTSYEQYF
CDR3 DNA: TGTGCCAGCAGTTTAGGGGGGAGTACCTCCTACGAGCAGTACTTC

D gene: NA
V gene: TRBV5-1
clone size: NA
J gene: TRBJ1-3
CDR3 protein: CASALIGSSGNTIYF
CDR3 DNA: TGCGCCAGCGCGCTTATCGGTAGCTCTGGAAACACCATATATTTT

D gene: NA
V gene: TRBV7-8
clone size: NA
J gene: TRBJ2-7
CDR3 protein: CASSLQRALNEQYF
CDR3 DNA: TGTGCCAGCAGCCTGCAACGGGCGTTGAACGAGCAGTACTTC

D gene: NA
V gene: TRBV14
clone size: once
J gene: TRBJ2-5
CDR3 protein: CASSQQPGVGGETQYF
CDR3 DNA: TGTGCCAGCAGCCAGCAACCAGGGGTCGGCGGAGAGACCCAGTACTTC

D gene: TRBD1
V gene: TRBV27
clone size: NA
J gene: TRBJ1-1
CDR3 protein: CASSLSIPGQGYANTEAFF
CDR3 DNA: TGTGCCAGCAGCCTAAGCATACCGGGACAGGGGTATGCGAACACTGAAGCTTTCTTT

D gene: TRBD2
V gene: TRBV2
clone size: NA
J gene: TRBJ2-7
CDR3 protein: CASTWLAGDEQYF
CDR3 DNA: TGTGCCAGCACCTGGCTAGCGGGAGATGAGCAGTACTTC

D gene: NA
V gene: TRBV7-9
clone size: NA
J gene: TRBJ2-1
CDR3 protein: CASLPLGTPDNEQFF
CDR3 DNA: TGTGCCAGCCTCCCCCTAGGTACCCCGGACAATGAGCAGTTCTTC

D gene: NA
V gene: TRBV29-1
clone size: NA
J gene: TRBJ2-7
CDR3 protein: CSVEAEQGTPYEQYF
CDR3 DNA: TGCAGCGTTGAAGCCGAACAGGGAACGCCCTACGAGCAGTACTTC

D gene: TRBD1
V gene: TRBV27
clone size: NA
J gene: TRBJ1-1
CDR3 protein: CASSPLDRGGTEAFF
CDR3 DNA: TGTGCCAGCAGCCCCCTAGACAGGGGCGGAACTGAAGCTTTCTTT

D gene: TRBD2
V gene: TRBV30
clone size: NA
J gene: TRBJ2-1
CDR3 protein: CAWSVKAGGHEQFF
CDR3 DNA: TGTGCCTGGAGTGTTAAAGCGGGAGGACATGAGCAGTTCTTC

D gene: TRBD2
V gene: TRBV6-1
clone size: NA
J gene: TRBJ2-1
CDR3 protein: CASSEAGTSSYNEQFF
CDR3 DNA: TGTGCCAGCAGTGAAGCGGGGACTAGTTCCTACAATGAGCAGTTCTTC

D gene: NA
V gene: TRBV10-3
clone size: NA
J gene: TRBJ2-2
CDR3 protein: CAISESREEELFF
CDR3 DNA: TGTGCCATCAGTGAGTCAAGAGAGGAGGAGCTGTTTTTT

D gene: NA
V gene: TRBV7-9
clone size: NA
J gene: TRBJ2-7
CDR3 protein: CASSLVGERAYEQYF
CDR3 DNA: TGTGCCAGCAGCTTAGTGGGGGAGCGCGCCTACGAGCAGTACTTC

D gene: NA
V gene: TRBV15
clone size: NA
J gene: TRBJ2-5
CDR3 protein: CATSSGTVGETQYF
CDR3 DNA: TGTGCCACCAGCAGTGGTACTGTGGGAGAGACCCAGTACTTC

D gene: TRBD1
V gene: TRBV6-1
clone size: NA
J gene: TRBJ1-5
CDR3 protein: CASRGTEYSNQPQHF
CDR3 DNA: TGTGCCAGCAGAGGGACAGAATATAGCAATCAGCCCCAGCATTTT

D gene: TRBD1
V gene: TRBV19
clone size: NA
J gene: TRBJ2-3
CDR3 protein: CASSPTGGPDTQYF
CDR3 DNA: TGTGCCAGTAGTCCAACAGGGGGCCCAGATACGCAGTATTTT

D gene: NA
V gene: TRBV10-3
clone size: NA
J gene: TRBJ1-2
CDR3 protein: CAISEIAETYGYTF
CDR3 DNA: TGTGCCATCAGTGAGATAGCAGAAACCTATGGCTACACCTTC

D gene: TRBD1
V gene: TRBV5-1
clone size: NA
J gene: TRBJ1-1
CDR3 protein: CASSLMTGGLNTEAFF
CDR3 DNA: TGCGCCAGCAGCTTGATGACAGGGGGGTTGAACACTGAAGCTTTCTTT

D gene: NA
V gene: TRBV6-5
clone size: NA
J gene: TRBJ2-6
CDR3 protein: CASSARNGGRGVLTF
CDR3 DNA: TGTGCCAGCAGTGCCCGGAACGGGGGTCGGGGCGTCCTGACTTTC

D gene: NA
V gene: TRBV15
clone size: NA
J gene: TRBJ1-4
CDR3 protein: CATSSDRATNEKLFF
CDR3 DNA: TGTGCCACCAGTTCCGACCGTGCAACTAATGAAAAACTGTTTTTT

D gene: TRBD2
V gene: TRBV5-6
clone size: NA
J gene: TRBJ2-7
CDR3 protein: CASSLAPSGSSYEQYF
CDR3 DNA: TGTGCCAGCAGCTTGGCGCCTAGCGGTTCTTCCTACGAGCAGTACTTC

D gene: TRBD1
V gene: TRBV9
clone size: NA
J gene: TRBJ2-6
CDR3 protein: CASSPGTGVPPVLTF
CDR3 DNA: TGTGCCAGCAGCCCCGGGACAGGGGTCCCGCCCGTCCTGACTTTC

D gene: TRBD1
V gene: TRBV6-4
clone size: NA
J gene: TRBJ2-1
CDR3 protein: CASSETGIYNEQFF
CDR3 DNA: TGTGCCAGCAGCGAGACAGGGATTTACAATGAGCAGTTCTTC

D gene: TRBD1
V gene: TRBV4-1
clone size: NA
J gene: TRBJ1-4
CDR3 protein: CASSIFTGQVNEKLFF
CDR3 DNA: TGCGCCAGCAGTATATTTACGGGACAGGTTAATGAAAAACTGTTTTTT

D gene: TRBD2
V gene: TRBV5-8
clone size: NA
J gene: TRBJ2-3
CDR3 protein: CASSPWGGRDTQYF
CDR3 DNA: TGTGCCAGCAGCCCTTGGGGCGGGAGAGATACGCAGTATTTT

D gene: TRBD1
V gene: TRBV29-1
clone size: NA
J gene: TRBJ2-1
CDR3 protein: CSVEVTPGQGGNEQFF
CDR3 DNA: TGCAGCGTTGAAGTAACTCCGGGACAGGGGGGAAATGAGCAGTTCTTC

D gene: TRBD2
V gene: TRBV9
clone size: NA
J gene: TRBJ2-3
CDR3 protein: CASSVGGLAGADTQYF
CDR3 DNA: TGTGCCAGCAGCGTAGGTGGTCTAGCGGGAGCAGATACGCAGTATTTT

D gene: TRBD2
V gene: TRBV6-5
clone size: NA
J gene: TRBJ2-2
CDR3 protein: CASSRLAGPTGELFF
CDR3 DNA: TGTGCCAGCAGCCGACTAGCGGGGCCAACCGGGGAGCTGTTTTTT

D gene: TRBD1
V gene: TRBV7-2
clone size: NA
J gene: TRBJ1-5
CDR3 protein: CASSPRQGGNQPQHF
CDR3 DNA: TGTGCCAGCAGCCCACGACAGGGGGGCAATCAGCCCCAGCATTTT